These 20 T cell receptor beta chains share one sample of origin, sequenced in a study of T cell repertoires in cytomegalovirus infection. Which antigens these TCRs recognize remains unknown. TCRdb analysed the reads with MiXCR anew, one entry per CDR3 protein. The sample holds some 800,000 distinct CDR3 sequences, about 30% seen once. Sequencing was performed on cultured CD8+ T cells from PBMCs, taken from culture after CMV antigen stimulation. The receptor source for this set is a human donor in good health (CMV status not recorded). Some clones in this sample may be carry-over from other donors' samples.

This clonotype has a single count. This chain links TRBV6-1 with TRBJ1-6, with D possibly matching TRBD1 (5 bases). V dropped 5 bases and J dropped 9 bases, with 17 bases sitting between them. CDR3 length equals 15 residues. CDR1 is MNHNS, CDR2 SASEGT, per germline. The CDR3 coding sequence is TGTGCCAGCAGTTACATGGACACACTTGGTTCACCCCTCCACTTT. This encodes CASSYMDTLGSPLHF.

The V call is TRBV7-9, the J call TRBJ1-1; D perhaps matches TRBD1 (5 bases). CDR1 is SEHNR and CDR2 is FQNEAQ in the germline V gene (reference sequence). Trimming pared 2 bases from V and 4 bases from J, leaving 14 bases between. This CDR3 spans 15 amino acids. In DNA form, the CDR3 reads TGTGCCAGCAGCTTAAATGGTCCGGGGGTCACTGAAGCTTTCTTT. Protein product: CASSLNGPGVTEAFF.

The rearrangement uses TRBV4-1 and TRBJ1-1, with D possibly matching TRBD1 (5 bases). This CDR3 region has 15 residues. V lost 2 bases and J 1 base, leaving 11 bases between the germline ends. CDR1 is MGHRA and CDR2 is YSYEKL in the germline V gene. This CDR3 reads CASSQQGLGNTEAFF. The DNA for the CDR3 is TGCGCCAGCAGCCAACAGGGCCTTGGGAACACTGAAGCTTTCTTT.

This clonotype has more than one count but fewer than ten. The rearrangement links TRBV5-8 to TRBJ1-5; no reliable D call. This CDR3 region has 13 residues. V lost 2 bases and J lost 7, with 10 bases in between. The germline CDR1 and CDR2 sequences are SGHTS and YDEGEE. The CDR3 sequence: CASSLFSGQPQHF. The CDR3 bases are TGTGCCAGCAGCTTATTTTCAGGCCAGCCCCAGCATTTT.

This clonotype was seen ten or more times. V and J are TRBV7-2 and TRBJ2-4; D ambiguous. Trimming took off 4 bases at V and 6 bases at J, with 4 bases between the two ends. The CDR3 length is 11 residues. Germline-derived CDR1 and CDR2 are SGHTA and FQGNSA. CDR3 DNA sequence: TGTGCCAGCAGCTACGGAAACATTCAGTACTTC. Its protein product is CASSYGNIQYF.

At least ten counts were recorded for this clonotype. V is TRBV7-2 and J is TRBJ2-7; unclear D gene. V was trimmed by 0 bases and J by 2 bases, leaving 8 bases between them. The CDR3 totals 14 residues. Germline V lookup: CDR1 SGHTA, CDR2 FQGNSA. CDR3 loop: CASSLAGRAYEQYF. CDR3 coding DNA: TGTGCCAGCAGCTTAGCAGGCAGAGCCTACGAGCAGTACTTC.

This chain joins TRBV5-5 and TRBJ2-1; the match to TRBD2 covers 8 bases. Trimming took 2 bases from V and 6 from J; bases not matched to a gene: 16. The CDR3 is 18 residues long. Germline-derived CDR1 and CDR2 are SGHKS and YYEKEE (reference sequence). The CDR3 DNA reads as TGTGCCAGCAGCTTTTCCGTAACGAACAGCGGGGGCGTCAATGAGCAGTTCTTC. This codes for CASSFSVTNSGGVNEQFF.

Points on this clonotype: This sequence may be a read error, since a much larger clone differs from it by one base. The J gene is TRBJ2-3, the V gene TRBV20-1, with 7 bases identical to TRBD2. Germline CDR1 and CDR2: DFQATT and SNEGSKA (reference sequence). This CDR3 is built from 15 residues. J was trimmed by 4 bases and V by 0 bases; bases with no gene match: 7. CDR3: CSARDSGFCSDTQYF. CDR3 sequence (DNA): TGCAGTGCTAGAGATAGCGGGTTTTGCTCAGATACGCAGTATTTT.

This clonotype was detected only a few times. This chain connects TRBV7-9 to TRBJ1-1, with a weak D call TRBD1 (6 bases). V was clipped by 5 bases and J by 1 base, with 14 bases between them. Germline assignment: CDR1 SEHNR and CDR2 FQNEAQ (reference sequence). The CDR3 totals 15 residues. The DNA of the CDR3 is TGTGCCAGCAGCCTGGACAGTGCGGCGAACACTGAAGCTTTCTTT. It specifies CASSLDSAANTEAFF. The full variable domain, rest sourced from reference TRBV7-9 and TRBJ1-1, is DTGVSQNPRHKITKRGQNVTFRCDPISEHNRLYWYRQTLGQGPEFLTYFQNEAQLEKSRLLSDRFSAERPKGSFSTLEIQRTEQGDSAMYLCASSLDSAANTEAFFGQGTRLTVV.

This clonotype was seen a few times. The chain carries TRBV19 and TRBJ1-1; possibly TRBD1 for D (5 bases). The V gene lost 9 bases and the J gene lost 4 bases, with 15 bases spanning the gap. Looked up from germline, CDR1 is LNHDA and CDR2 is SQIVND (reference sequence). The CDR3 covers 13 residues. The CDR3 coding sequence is TGTGCCAGCAAGACTCCTGGGGGCACTGAAGCTTTCTTT. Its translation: CASKTPGGTEAFF. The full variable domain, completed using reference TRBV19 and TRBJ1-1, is DGGITQSPKYLFRKEGQNVTLSCEQNLNHDAMYWYRQDPGQGLRLIYYSQIVNDFQKGDIAEGYSVSREKKESFPLTVTSAQKNPTAFYLCASKTPGGTEAFFGQGTRLTVV.

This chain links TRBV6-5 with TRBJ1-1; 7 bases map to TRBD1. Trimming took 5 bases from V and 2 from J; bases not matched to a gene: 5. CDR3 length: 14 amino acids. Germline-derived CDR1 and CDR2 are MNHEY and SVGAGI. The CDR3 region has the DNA TGTGCCAGCAGTCACAGGGGTATTAACACTGAAGCTTTCTTT. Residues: CASSHRGINTEAFF.

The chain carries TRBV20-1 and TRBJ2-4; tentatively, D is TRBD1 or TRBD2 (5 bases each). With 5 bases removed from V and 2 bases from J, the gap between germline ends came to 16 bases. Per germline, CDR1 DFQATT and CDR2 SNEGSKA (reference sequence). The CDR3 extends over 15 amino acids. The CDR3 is CSAEGRVLSKNIQYF. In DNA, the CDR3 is TGCAGTGCTGAGGGCAGGGTCTTATCCAAAAACATTCAGTACTTC.

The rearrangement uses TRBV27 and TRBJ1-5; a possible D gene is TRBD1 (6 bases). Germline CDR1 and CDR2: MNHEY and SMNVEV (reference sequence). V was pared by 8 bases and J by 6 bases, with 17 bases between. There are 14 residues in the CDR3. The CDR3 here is CASSFGGGLQPQHF. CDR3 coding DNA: TGTGCCAGCTCTTTCGGGGGCGGCCTTCAGCCCCAGCATTTT.

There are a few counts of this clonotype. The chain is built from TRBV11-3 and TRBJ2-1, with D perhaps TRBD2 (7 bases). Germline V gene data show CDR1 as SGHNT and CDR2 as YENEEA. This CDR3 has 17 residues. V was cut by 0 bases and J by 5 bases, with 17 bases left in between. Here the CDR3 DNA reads TGTGCCAGCAGCTTAGATGGAGGAGGGGGGGGGAACAATGAGCAGTTCTTC. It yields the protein CASSLDGGGGGNNEQFF.

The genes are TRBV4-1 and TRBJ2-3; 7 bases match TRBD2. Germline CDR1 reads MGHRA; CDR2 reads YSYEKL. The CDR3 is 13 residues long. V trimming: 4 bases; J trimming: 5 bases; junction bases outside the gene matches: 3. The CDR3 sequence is CASSPRGEDTQYF. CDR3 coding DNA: TGCGCCAGCAGCCCTCGGGGGGAAGATACGCAGTATTTT.

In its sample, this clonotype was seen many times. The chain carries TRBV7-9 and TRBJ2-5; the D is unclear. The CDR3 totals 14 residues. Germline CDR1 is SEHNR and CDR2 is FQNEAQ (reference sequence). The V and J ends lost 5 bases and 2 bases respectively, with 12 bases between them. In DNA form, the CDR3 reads TGTGCCAGCAGCCAGGCAGGCCGACAAGAGACCCAGTACTTC. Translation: CASSQAGRQETQYF.

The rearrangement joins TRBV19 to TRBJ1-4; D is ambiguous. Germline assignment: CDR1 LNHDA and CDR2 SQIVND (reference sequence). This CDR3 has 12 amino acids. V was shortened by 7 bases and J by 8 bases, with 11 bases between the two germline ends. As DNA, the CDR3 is TGTGCCAGTAAATACAGCGGGGAAAAACTGTTTTTT. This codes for CASKYSGEKLFF.

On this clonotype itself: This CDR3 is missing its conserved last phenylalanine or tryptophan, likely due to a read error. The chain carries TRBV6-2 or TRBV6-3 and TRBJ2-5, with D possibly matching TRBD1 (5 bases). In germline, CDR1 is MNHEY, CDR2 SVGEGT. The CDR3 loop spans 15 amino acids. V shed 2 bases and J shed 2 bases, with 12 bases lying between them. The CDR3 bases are TGTGCCAGCAGTTACCAGGGTGGCTATCAAGAGACCCAGTACTTG. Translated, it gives CASSYQGGYQETQYL.

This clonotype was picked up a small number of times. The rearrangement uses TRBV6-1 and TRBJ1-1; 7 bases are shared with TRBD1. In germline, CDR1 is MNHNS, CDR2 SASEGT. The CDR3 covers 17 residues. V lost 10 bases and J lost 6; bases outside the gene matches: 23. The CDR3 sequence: CATFSRIQGLRGPEAFF. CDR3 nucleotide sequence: TGTGCCACTTTCTCCCGTATACAGGGGTTGAGGGGCCCTGAAGCTTTCTTT.

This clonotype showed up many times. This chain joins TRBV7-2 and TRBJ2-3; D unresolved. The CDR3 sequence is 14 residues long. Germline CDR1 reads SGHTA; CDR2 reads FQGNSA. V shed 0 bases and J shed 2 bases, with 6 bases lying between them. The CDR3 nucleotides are TGTGCCAGCAGCTTAGCACGGCACACAGATACGCAGTATTTT. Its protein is CASSLARHTDTQYF.